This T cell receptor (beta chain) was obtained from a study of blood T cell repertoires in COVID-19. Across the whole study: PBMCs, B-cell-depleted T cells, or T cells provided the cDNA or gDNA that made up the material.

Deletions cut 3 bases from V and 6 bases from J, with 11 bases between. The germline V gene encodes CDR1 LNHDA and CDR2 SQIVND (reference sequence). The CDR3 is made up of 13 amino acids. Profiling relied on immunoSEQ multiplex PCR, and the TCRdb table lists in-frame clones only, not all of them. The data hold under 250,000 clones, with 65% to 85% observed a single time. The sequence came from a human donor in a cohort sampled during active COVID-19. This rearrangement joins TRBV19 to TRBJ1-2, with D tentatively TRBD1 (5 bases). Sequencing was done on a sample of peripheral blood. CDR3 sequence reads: CASSIFRVDGYTF. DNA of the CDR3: TGTGCCAGTAGTATTTTCAGGGTGGATGGCTACACCTTC.